What follows are 26 T cell receptor beta chains derived from one specimen sequenced in a study of blood T cell repertoires in COVID-19. The table came from immunoSEQ multiplex PCR; TCRdb's copy has only in-frame clones and leaves some out. The sample records over 200,000 clones, roughly 84% being singletons. Material for sequencing was peripheral blood. The receptor set was obtained from a man aged 35 to 55 with active or convalescent COVID-19.

This clone was observed a handful of times. The chain couples TRBV6-1 to TRBJ1-1; D call uncertain. The CDR3 sequence is 13 residues long. Germline CDR1 MNHNS, CDR2 SASEGT. Trimming cost V 2 bases and J 8 bases, with 12 bases left between them. CDR3 residues: CASSEFFPREAFF. The CDR3 DNA reads as TGTGCCAGCAGTGAATTCTTCCCCAGAGAAGCTTTCTTT.

The chain is built from TRBV5-1 and TRBJ1-1; 10 nucleotides agree with TRBD1. CDR1 and CDR2 from the germline V gene are SGHRS and YFSETQ. This CDR3 has 14 amino acids. The J segment lost 10 bases and the V segment lost 5 bases, leaving 11 bases of the junction unmatched. The CDR3 spells CASSSGTGVYRAFF. The CDR3 DNA follows: TGCGCCAGCAGTTCCGGGACAGGGGTATATCGAGCTTTCTTT.

The chain couples TRBV19 to TRBJ1-5; tentative D call: TRBD1 (5 bases). The CDR3 loop spans 13 amino acids. The V end lost 5 bases, the J end lost 5 bases, and 10 bases lay between the germline ends. The germline V gene encodes CDR1 LNHDA and CDR2 SQIVND (reference sequence). CDR3 sequence (DNA): TGTGCCAGTAGTCTGGGGACTTATCAGCCCCAGCATTTT. Its protein product is CASSLGTYQPQHF.

The chain combines TRBV30 with TRBJ2-1; D is possibly TRBD2 (6 bases). The V end lost 0 bases, the J end lost 2 bases, and 11 bases lay between the germline ends. The germline gives CDR1 GTSNPN, CDR2 SVGIG (reference sequence). There are 15 residues in the CDR3. CDR3 protein: CAWSVLAPTYNEQFF. Written as DNA, the CDR3 is TGTGCCTGGAGTGTTCTAGCGCCCACCTACAATGAGCAGTTCTTC.

The rearrangement uses TRBV2 and TRBJ2-7, with 12 bases fitting TRBD1. V was pared by 8 bases and J by 5 bases, with 7 bases of the junction left unmatched. Germline assignment: CDR1 SNHLY and CDR2 FYNNEI. The CDR3 has 14 residues. The CDR3 spells CASRWGQGANEQYF. The CDR3 coding sequence is TGTGCCAGCCGTTGGGGACAGGGGGCGAACGAGCAGTACTTC. Using reference TRBV2 and TRBJ2-7 for the parts outside the CDR3, the full variable domain is EPEVTQTPSHQVTQMGQEVILRCVPISNHLYFYWYRQILGQKVEFLVSFYNNEISEKSEIFDDQFSVERPDGSNFTLKIRSTKLEDSAMYFCASRWGQGANEQYFGPGTRLTVT.

The J gene is TRBJ1-1, the V gene TRBV15; no definite D call. The CDR3 sequence is 14 residues long. Looked up from germline, CDR1 is LNHNV and CDR2 is YYDKDF (reference sequence). V lost 2 bases to trimming and J lost 4 bases, with 11 bases between them. Written as DNA, the CDR3 is TGTGCCACCAGCAGATCGCTGGAGGGCACTGAAGCTTTCTTT. As protein: CATSRSLEGTEAFF.

This clone was seen once. The V call is TRBV4-1, the J call TRBJ2-3, with D tentatively TRBD2 (5 bases). Germline assignment: CDR1 MGHRA and CDR2 YSYEKL. Trimming left V 1 base short and J 6 bases short, with 11 bases between. This CDR3 has 14 amino acids. CDR3 DNA: TGCGCCAGCAGCCAAGGACACGGGATCGATACGCAGTATTTT. This gives the protein CASSQGHGIDTQYF.

The CDR3 loop reads CASSVDSQRVIGTEAFF. In nucleotides, the CDR3 is TGTGCCAGCAGCGTAGATTCACAGAGAGTAATCGGAACTGAAGCTTTCTTT. This chain uses TRBV9 with TRBJ1-1; D unresolved. This CDR3 has 17 residues. V was trimmed by 0 bases and J by 5 bases, leaving 20 bases between them. CDR1 and CDR2 from the germline V gene are SGDLS and YYNGEE.

The chain combines TRBV11-3 with TRBJ2-2; D possibly corresponds to TRBD1 (5 bases). This CDR3 spans 13 amino acids. The ends were cut back, 5 bases at V and 4 bases at J, with 8 bases in the middle. Germline V CDR1 and CDR2: SGHNT, YENEEA. The CDR3 sequence: CASSIRGTGELFF. The CDR3 DNA reads TGTGCCAGCAGCATTAGGGGCACCGGGGAGCTGTTTTTT. The full variable domain, rest sourced from reference TRBV11-3 and TRBJ2-2, is EAGVVQSPRYKIIEKKQPVAFWCNPISGHNTLYWYLQNLGQGPELLIRYENEEAVDDSQLPKDRFSAERLKGVDSTLKIQPAELGDSAVYLCASSIRGTGELFFGEGSRLTVL.

The chain joins TRBV21-1 to TRBJ2-3; the table's D call, TRBD1, was not checked against the DNA. TRBV21-1 is annotated as a pseudogene. CDR3 length: 13 amino acids. This CDR3 is CASGDTSTDTQYF. The CDR3 DNA follows: TGTGCCAGCGGGGACACGAGCACAGATACGCAGTATTTT.

The chain uses TRBV10-2 and TRBJ2-5, with D perhaps TRBD2 (5 bases). CDR1 and CDR2 from the germline V gene are WSHSY and SAAADI. V was cut by 4 bases and J by 5 bases, with 5 bases left in between. This CDR3 spans 11 amino acids. Written as DNA, the CDR3 is TGCGCCAGCAGTGGCGGGGAGACCCAGTACTTC. Protein product: CASSGGETQYF.

The V and J genes are TRBV7-2 and TRBJ1-2, with D hard to call. Between the trimmed V and J ends, which lost 1 base and 0 bases, there was a span of 9 bases. CDR3 length: 15 residues. CDR1 is SGHTA, CDR2 FQGNSA, per germline. Here the CDR3 reads CASSLGRAPNYGYTF. DNA for the CDR3: TGTGCCAGCAGCTTAGGGAGGGCCCCTAACTATGGCTACACCTTC. The full variable domain, rest sourced from reference TRBV7-2 and TRBJ1-2, is GAGVSQSPSNKVTEKGKDVELRCDPISGHTALYWYRQSLGQGLEFLIYFQGNSAPDKSGLPSDRFSAERTGGSVSTLTIQRTQQEDSAVYLCASSLGRAPNYGYTFGSGTRLTVV.

The genes are TRBV11-2 and TRBJ1-1; D is unresolved. Trimming took off 3 bases at V and 2 bases at J, with 10 bases between the two ends. Germline CDR1 is SGHAT and CDR2 is FQNNGV. The CDR3 contains 14 residues. CDR3 sequence (DNA): TGTGCCAGCAGCTTCACCTCAGGAAACACTGAAGCTTTCTTT. Translated, it gives CASSFTSGNTEAFF.

This chain connects TRBV9 to TRBJ1-5; 10 bases are a match to TRBD1. J was trimmed by 7 bases and V by 3 bases; bases with no gene match: 7. The CDR3 covers 15 residues. Germline lookup yields CDR1 SGDLS and CDR2 YYNGEE. The CDR3 coding sequence is TGTGCCAGCAGCGCTGGGACAGGGGAACAACAGCCCCAGCATTTT. As protein: CASSAGTGEQQPQHF. Supplemented by reference TRBV9 and TRBJ1-5, the full variable domain reads DSGVTQTPKHLITATGQRVTLRCSPRSGDLSVYWYQQSLDQGLQFLIQYYNGEERAKGNILERFSAQQFPDLHSELNLSSLELGDSALYFCASSAGTGEQQPQHFGDGTRLSIL.

The genes are TRBV5-4 and TRBJ2-7, with TRBD1 matching over 8 bases. Germline trimming cut 3 bases from V and 5 bases from J; bases unmatched to any gene: 13. The CDR3 consists of 16 residues. In germline, CDR1 is SGHNT, CDR2 YYREEE (reference sequence). The CDR3 sequence: CASSSTTGGSGNEQYF. DNA for the CDR3: TGTGCCAGCAGCTCAACTACAGGGGGTTCCGGGAACGAGCAGTACTTC.

This rearrangement joins TRBV10-2 to TRBJ1-1; the D is unclear. The ends were cut back, 7 bases at V and 2 bases at J, with 11 bases in the middle. Germline assignment: CDR1 WSHSY and CDR2 SAAADI. The CDR3 spans 13 residues. DNA for the CDR3: TGCGCCAGCATTGCACTACCCAACACTGAAGCTTTCTTT. It specifies CASIALPNTEAFF.

This chain joins TRBV12-3 or TRBV12-4 and TRBJ1-3; D possibly corresponds to TRBD1 (6 bases). Trimming shortened V by 9 bases and J by 4 bases, and 10 bases separated the two germline ends. This CDR3 has 12 amino acids. CDR3 sequence: CASYRAGNTIYF. In DNA form, the CDR3 reads TGTGCCAGTTACAGGGCCGGAAACACCATATATTTT.

This chain joins TRBV7-9 and TRBJ2-7; 8 nucleotides match TRBD1. The CDR3 spans 15 residues. CDR1 and CDR2 from the germline V gene are SEHNR and FQNEAQ (reference sequence). The J segment lost 5 bases and the V segment lost 2 bases, leaving 8 bases of the junction unmatched. CDR3 in amino acids: CASSLTDRVTDEQYF. The CDR3 nucleotides read TGTGCCAGCAGCTTAACGGACAGGGTCACCGACGAGCAGTACTTC.

V usage is TRBV7-2 and J usage is TRBJ2-3, with 11 bases matching TRBD2. V lost 4 bases and J lost 2; bases outside the gene matches: 5. CDR1 and CDR2 from the germline V gene are SGHTA and FQGNSA. The CDR3 consists of 16 residues. The CDR3 DNA follows: TGTGCCAGCAGCTCACTAGCGGGGGTAGTCACAGATACGCAGTATTTT. Amino acids: CASSSLAGVVTDTQYF.

The CDR3 is CASSELDTQETQYF. Here the CDR3 DNA reads TGTGCCAGCAGTGAACTGGACACCCAAGAGACCCAGTACTTC. V and J are TRBV2 and TRBJ2-5, with D possibly being TRBD1 (5 bases). Germline V gives CDR1 SNHLY, CDR2 FYNNEI. The CDR3 is made up of 14 amino acids. Trimming took 2 bases from V and 1 from J, leaving 8 bases between them.

The V call is TRBV6-5, the J call TRBJ1-2; D unclear. Per germline, CDR1 MNHEY and CDR2 SVGAGI. This CDR3 spans 16 amino acids. V dropped 4 bases and J dropped 0 bases, with 15 bases sitting between them. Written as DNA, the CDR3 is TGTGCCAGCAGTTTTAACGCCGGGGAGGCTAACTATGGCTACACCTTC. Translated, it gives CASSFNAGEANYGYTF.

This clone showed up many times. The gene calls are TRBV7-3 and TRBJ2-7, with D maybe TRBD1 (6 bases). The CDR3 is 14 residues long. Trimming removed 2 bases at V and 5 bases at J, with 13 bases between. Germline V lookup: CDR1 SGHTA, CDR2 FQGTGA. The DNA for the CDR3 is TGTGCCAGCAGCTTAGGGACACGTCTCGACGAGCAGTACTTC. Protein: CASSLGTRLDEQYF. The full variable domain, in which reference TRBV7-3 and TRBJ2-7 provide the parts outside the CDR3, is GAGVSQTPSNKVTEKGKYVELRCDPISGHTALYWYRQSLGQGPEFLIYFQGTGAADDSGLPNDRFFAVRPEGSVSTLKIQRTERGDSAVYLCASSLGTRLDEQYFGPGTRLTVT.

About this clone itself: A junction boundary mismatches the germline segment, possibly from a read error. The V gene is TRBV4-1, the J gene TRBJ1-3; D gene uncertain. Germline-derived CDR1 and CDR2 are MGHRA and YSYEKL. The CDR3 spans 14 residues. CDR3 bases: TGCGCCAGCAGCCAAGGACCGACGGCCACCGGGTTCGATTTT. Protein: CASSQGPTATGFDF.

The chain has TRBV27 and TRBJ2-1; 9 bases are a match to TRBD1. This CDR3 has 15 amino acids. From germline, CDR1 is MNHEY and CDR2 SMNVEV (reference sequence). With V trimmed by 5 bases and J by 12 bases, 14 bases remained unmatched. In DNA form, the CDR3 reads TGTGCCAGCAGTCCCCCCGGGACAGGGCCTCAAGGGCAGTTCTTC. It encodes CASSPPGTGPQGQFF.

The J gene is TRBJ2-3, the V gene TRBV28; D unresolved. This CDR3 is 11 amino acids long. V shed 5 bases and J shed 4 bases, with 4 bases lying between them. Germline V CDR1 and CDR2: MDHEN, SYDVKM. Written as DNA, the CDR3 is TGTGCCAGCAGTCAGTCAGATACGCAGTATTTT. This sequence encodes CASSQSDTQYF.

This chain uses TRBV6-5 with TRBJ2-7; D remains ambiguous. The CDR3 runs to 13 residues. Germline loops: CDR1 MNHEY, CDR2 SVGAGI. The V gene lost 6 bases and the J gene lost 5 bases, with 14 bases spanning the gap. The CDR3 reads CASSLWSQDEQYF. CDR3 bases: TGTGCCAGCAGCCTGTGGTCCCAGGACGAGCAGTACTTC.